The rows below give T cell receptor beta chains drawn from one sample of a study of CD8 T cells in ankylosing spondylitis. From the 5' RACE reads, TCRdb called clonotypes with MiXCR, one entry per CDR3 protein. Of 350,000 or so distinct CDR3 sequences listed, roughly 8% are singletons. Sequencing used blood, either unsorted or a sorted T cell fraction (not recorded which). Receptors originate from a male donor with ankylosing spondylitis. Each CDR3 is given with its conserved first and last residue. D genes are given only for firm matches. The size of a clone is reported for some rows only, either as once, few or many, or as a class for expanded clones.

V	size	J	D	CDR3	DNA
TRBV5-8	NA	TRBJ1-1	NA	CASRARGNTEAFF	TGTGCCAGCAGGGCCAGGGGGAACACTGAAGCTTTCTTT
TRBV28	NA	TRBJ2-3	NA	CASRQTSGDTQYF	TGTGCCAGCAGGCAAACCTCCGGAGATACGCAGTATTTT
TRBV5-1	few	TRBJ2-2	TRBD2	CASSREGLAGPNTGELFF	TGCGCCAGCAGCAGGGAGGGACTAGCGGGCCCTAACACCGGGGAGCTGTTTTTT
TRBV5-1	NA	TRBJ1-5	NA	CASSLGGPQPQHF	TGCGCCAGCAGCTTGGGGGGTCCTCAGCCCCAGCATTTT
TRBV28	NA	TRBJ1-1	TRBD1	CASSLARQGSTEAFF	TGTGCCAGCAGTTTGGCCCGACAGGGATCCACTGAAGCTTTCTTT
TRBV12-3/TRBV12-4	NA	TRBJ2-5	NA	CASSPGTLQETQYF	TGTGCCAGCAGTCCCGGGACGCTCCAAGAGACCCAGTACTTC
TRBV28	few	TRBJ2-7	NA	CASTSRRTVSYEQYF	TGTGCCAGCACCTCTCGGCGGACAGTGTCCTACGAGCAGTACTTC
TRBV27	few	TRBJ1-2	TRBD1	CASKFPGQGLGYTF	TGTGCCAGCAAATTTCCGGGACAGGGCTTGGGCTACACCTTC
TRBV2	few	TRBJ2-7	NA	CASSEALRRFNEQYF	TGTGCCAGCAGTGAAGCGCTTCGACGATTTAACGAGCAGTACTTC
TRBV9	few	TRBJ2-7	NA	CASSPPRGYEQYF	TGTGCCAGCAGCCCCCCCCGAGGTTACGAGCAGTACTTC
TRBV25-1	many	TRBJ2-1	TRBD2	CASNAGLAVNEQFF	TGTGCCAGCAACGCCGGGCTAGCGGTCAATGAGCAGTTCTTC
TRBV6-5	NA	TRBJ2-7	TRBD1	CASSYGDRVFGEQYF	TGTGCCAGCAGTTACGGGGACAGGGTCTTTGGCGAGCAGTACTTC
TRBV19	few	TRBJ2-3	NA	CASRELIRSDTQYF	TGTGCCAGTAGAGAATTGATACGGTCAGATACGCAGTATTTT
TRBV6-1	NA	TRBJ2-1	TRBD2	CASISKAGIGDEQFF	TGTGCCAGCATCTCGAAAGCGGGAATCGGCGATGAGCAGTTCTTC
TRBV7-8	few	TRBJ2-7	NA	CASSPRIVAEQYF	TGTGCCAGCAGCCCCCGGATTGTGGCCGAGCAGTACTTC
TRBV20-1	many	TRBJ2-7	NA	CSASSGTYEQYF	TGCAGTGCTAGTTCCGGAACCTACGAGCAGTACTTC
TRBV28	many	TRBJ2-1	NA	CATVGSFNEQFF	TGTGCCACCGTGGGGTCGTTCAATGAGCAGTTCTTC
TRBV5-1	NA	TRBJ2-1	NA	CASAPGAGAYNEQFF	TGCGCCAGCGCCCCTGGGGCAGGGGCCTACAATGAGCAGTTCTTC
TRBV3-1	few	TRBJ2-7	NA	CASSQGAGTYEQYF	TGTGCCAGCAGCCAAGGGGCAGGTACCTACGAGCAGTACTTC
TRBV27	NA	TRBJ2-7	NA	CASWESSYEQYF	TGTGCCAGCTGGGAAAGCTCCTACGAGCAGTACTTC
TRBV2	NA	TRBJ2-1	TRBD1	CASNFRTGGSHNEQFF	TGTGCCAGCAACTTCCGGACAGGGGGCAGCCACAATGAGCAGTTCTTC
TRBV10-3	few	TRBJ2-7	TRBD2	CAISYSGSMNEQYF	TGTGCCATCAGTTATAGCGGGAGTATGAACGAGCAGTACTTC
TRBV5-1	NA	TRBJ2-2	NA	CASSRSAFIGGITGELFF	TGCGCCAGCAGCCGTAGCGCGTTTATTGGCGGGATCACCGGGGAGCTGTTTTTT
TRBV20-1	few	TRBJ2-7	TRBD2	CSARQASGRIYEQYF	TGCAGTGCTAGACAGGCTAGCGGGAGGATCTACGAGCAGTACTTC
TRBV12-3/TRBV12-4	NA	TRBJ1-1	NA	CASRIRTEAFF	TGTGCCAGCAGGATCCGAACTGAAGCTTTCTTT
TRBV14	many	TRBJ1-1	NA	CASSQGQGYPMGTEAFF	TGTGCCAGCAGCCAGGGGCAGGGGTATCCCATGGGGACTGAAGCTTTCTTT
TRBV7-2	few	TRBJ1-2	NA	CASSLPIPYGYTF	TGTGCCAGCAGCTTACCTATTCCCTATGGCTACACCTTC
TRBV9	many	TRBJ2-5	TRBD1	CASSVRDSQETQYF	TGTGCCAGCAGCGTCCGGGACAGTCAAGAGACCCAGTACTTC
TRBV12-3/TRBV12-4	few	TRBJ2-7	NA	CASSTTRAGEQYF	TGTGCCAGCAGTACCACCCGGGCGGGCGAGCAGTACTTC
TRBV7-2	NA	TRBJ2-5	NA	CASSSITTLQETQYF	TGTGCCAGCAGCTCCATAACGACATTACAAGAGACCCAGTACTTC
TRBV28	NA	TRBJ2-5	TRBD2	CASSTSGRPQETQYF	TGTGCCAGCAGTACCAGCGGGAGGCCCCAAGAGACCCAGTACTTC
TRBV2	few	TRBJ2-3	NA	CASNRQDGPDTQYF	TGTGCCAGCAATCGACAGGATGGTCCAGATACGCAGTATTTT
TRBV18	NA	TRBJ2-1	NA	CASSLSGWGRHDEQFF	TGTGCCAGCTCCTTATCGGGGTGGGGTCGTCACGATGAGCAGTTCTTC
TRBV18	few	TRBJ2-7	NA	CASSRTQGGEQYF	TGTGCCAGCTCACGGACTCAGGGTGGCGAGCAGTACTTC
TRBV20-1	few	TRBJ1-6	TRBD1	CSASMRLPGQGSRSIGSPLHF	TGCAGTGCTAGTATGCGTTTACCGGGACAGGGCTCTCGCTCTATAGGTTCACCCCTCCACTTT
TRBV2	many	TRBJ2-7	NA	CASSPVGTYEQYF	TGTGCCAGCAGTCCAGTAGGAACCTACGAGCAGTACTTC
TRBV20-1	many	TRBJ1-4	NA	CSVQRSEKLFF	TGCAGTGTTCAGAGAAGTGAAAAACTGTTTTTT
TRBV2	NA	TRBJ1-2	NA	CASSTTPAYGYTF	TGTGCCAGCAGTACGACACCCGCCTATGGCTACACCTTC
TRBV20-1	few	TRBJ2-6	NA	CSARDRNSGANVLTF	TGCAGTGCTAGAGATAGGAACTCTGGGGCCAACGTCCTGACTTTC
TRBV18	NA	TRBJ2-3	TRBD2	CASSPAGGHYTDTQYF	TGTGCCAGCTCACCGGCGGGGGGGCATTATACAGATACGCAGTATTTT
TRBV10-3	many	TRBJ2-1	TRBD2	CAITDGLAGGLDEQFF	TGTGCCATCACCGACGGACTAGCGGGAGGCTTGGATGAGCAGTTCTTC
TRBV7-6	many	TRBJ2-3	NA	CASSLDPGETDTQYF	TGTGCCAGCAGCTTAGACCCGGGAGAAACAGATACGCAGTATTTT
TRBV7-2	few	TRBJ2-1	NA	CASRVAPNRYNEQFF	TGTGCCAGCAGGGTAGCTCCGAATCGCTACAATGAGCAGTTCTTC
TRBV6-5	few	TRBJ2-1	TRBD2	CASSFRWVAGEIDEQFF	TGTGCCAGCAGTTTCCGGTGGGTAGCGGGAGAGATTGATGAGCAGTTCTTC
TRBV5-1	few	TRBJ2-3	NA	CASSPPQTSTDTQYF	TGCGCCAGCAGCCCGCCGCAGACTAGCACAGATACGCAGTATTTT
TRBV7-9	NA	TRBJ1-4	TRBD1	CASSLDRVGPLDEKLFF	TGTGCCAGCAGCCTCGACAGGGTAGGTCCCTTGGATGAAAAACTGTTTTTT
TRBV25-1	NA	TRBJ2-2	TRBD2	CASSDSLGEGRSGELVF	TGTGCCAGCAGTGATTCTCTTGGGGAGGGCAGGTCCGGGGAGCTGGTTTTT
TRBV7-2	many	TRBJ1-2	TRBD1	CASSYSRPTGGGGYTF	TGTGCCAGCAGCTACTCTCGCCCGACAGGGGGAGGTGGCTACACCTTC
TRBV6-2/TRBV6-3	NA	TRBJ1-5	NA	CASSSGTVGNQPQHF	TGTGCCAGCAGTTCCGGGACGGTGGGCAATCAGCCCCAGCATTTT
TRBV20-1	few	TRBJ1-2	NA	CSALIVNSPGRGYGYTF	TGCAGTGCCCTAATCGTAAATTCCCCAGGCCGGGGATATGGCTACACCTTC